This entry is about one TCR beta chain. The antigen it recognizes is unknown. One base away there is no much larger clone; base qualities are not given. This specimen comes from a study of shared clonotypes between healthy human individuals (TCRdb year 2020). A note on the overall study: The cohort comprised a couple of women and a few men aged 18 to 49 years. The study deeply sequenced blood TCR repertoires of several healthy adults to estimate repertoire size and the extent of clonotype sharing between individuals. Per donor, three plates each were used for CD4 naive and CD4 memory, two for CD8 naive, and one for CD8 memory. To increase sequencing depth and limit assay-specific biases, different laboratories used diverse techniques to prepare libraries and sequence TCR repertoires. Leukapheresis yielded between about 0.85 and 9 billion PBMCs per donor.

For the CD8 naive samples, CD45RO-negative cells were positively selected for CCR7, yielding a CD45RA+CCR7+ population from which TemRA cells were excluded. The donors were healthy, HIV-negative adults who had no recently reported acute infections or vaccinations. Every donor was a Caucasian adult residing in Nashville, Tennessee, USA. Blood was obtained by leukapheresis, after which PBMCs were separated by Ficoll-Histopaque density gradient centrifugation and cryopreserved in liquid nitrogen vapor phase. Analytical flow cytometry was used to check the purity and quantity of each magnetically sorted T cell population. From each sorted fraction, genomic DNA was isolated and quantified by UV absorbance on a Nanodrop 2000c. General conclusions and limits of the study: Only blood was sampled, and tissue TCR repertoires likely differ from those in blood. The small number of donors limited the genetic and exposure-history diversity represented. Estimated clonotype richness was generally larger for naive than for memory subsets. Compared with non-shared clonotypes, the clonotypes found in all four sorted-subset donors had higher generation probabilities. Even with the large sequencing depth, rarefaction of the sorted-subset datasets indicated that sequencing was incomplete. Based on pairwise subsampling, the degree of clonotype sharing among donors was expected to be affected by sequencing depth. When a handful of donors were compared, the shared fraction of clonotypes was around 5.1% for naive CD4, over 3% for naive CD8, 2% to 2.5% for memory CD4, and approximately 0.4% for memory CD8.

TCR CDR3 regions were amplified from genomic DNA by multiplex PCR using the deep immunoSEQ assay. Extracted genomic DNA from each cell subset was spread evenly across all wells of several immunoSEQ 96-well plates, with each plate serving as a replicate. For sorted subsets, approximately 210 ng of genomic DNA, equivalent to about 30,000 T cell genomes, went into each replicate PCR. The purified libraries were quantified using a Qubit 3.0 fluorometer, sized with a Bioanalyzer 2100, and then quantified again using the KAPA Library Quantification kit. Every immunoSEQ 96-well plate was sequenced on a dedicated single-read 150-cycle Illumina NextSeq 550 flow cell. As for the authors' bioinformatics: Because the immunoSEQ output held only junctional sequences and lacked quality scores, the filtering could not match the filtering applied to full-length reads. Sequences were annotated with PyIR, a Python wrapper for IgBLAST v1.9, and V/J genes and CDR3 were assigned using IMGT germline references. Reads were removed for weak V/J assignments (E-value above 1e-6), missing CDR3, stop codons, out-of-frame junctions, or ambiguous translated residues. V3J clonotypes were defined as sequences sharing the same inferred V gene, J gene, and CDR3 amino acid sequence. To compute the percentage overlap between repertoires, the number of shared unique clonotypes was divided by the size of the smaller repertoire. Repertoire richness was assessed with RTK rarefaction, the Chao1 estimator, and Recon v2.1 estimates of unobserved clonotypes. OLGA was used to compute generation probabilities for all TCRbeta clonotypes that the gDNA method yielded from a handful of donors. As stored in TCRdb, this immuneACCESS dataset retains in-frame rearrangements with V and J assigned. A fraction of the clones does not appear; measured against another copy, unresolved V genes explain less than half of the discrepancy, and the remainder lacks a known reason. The D gene and trimming were derived from the DNA, and the V and J assignments and clone size from that table. This sample holds roughly 570,000 clones; roughly 98% were observed only once. Approximately 0.3% of the sample rests with the top ten.

V is cut by 1 base and J by 0 bases, and the space between the germline ends is 13 bases. Taken from the germline V gene, the CDR1 and CDR2 loops are SGHAT and FQNNGV. There are 17 amino acids in the CDR3, from cysteine to phenylalanine inclusive. Of all the DNA, just the CDR3 is kept, 51 bases in frame from base 1. This TCR was recovered from a man aged 25-40 years in good health. This chain is built from TRBV11-2 and TRBJ2-1; the D gene is possibly TRBD2, with 7 bases matching. Sequencing was performed on naive CD8+ T cells sorted from blood. In the paper's terms, the cell subset or site label means: CD45RA+CCR7+. The DNA is TGTGCCAGCAGCTTAGCTGGGGGCGGGAGCTCCTACAATGAGCAGTTCTTC. The resulting protein is CASSLAGGGSSYNEQFF.